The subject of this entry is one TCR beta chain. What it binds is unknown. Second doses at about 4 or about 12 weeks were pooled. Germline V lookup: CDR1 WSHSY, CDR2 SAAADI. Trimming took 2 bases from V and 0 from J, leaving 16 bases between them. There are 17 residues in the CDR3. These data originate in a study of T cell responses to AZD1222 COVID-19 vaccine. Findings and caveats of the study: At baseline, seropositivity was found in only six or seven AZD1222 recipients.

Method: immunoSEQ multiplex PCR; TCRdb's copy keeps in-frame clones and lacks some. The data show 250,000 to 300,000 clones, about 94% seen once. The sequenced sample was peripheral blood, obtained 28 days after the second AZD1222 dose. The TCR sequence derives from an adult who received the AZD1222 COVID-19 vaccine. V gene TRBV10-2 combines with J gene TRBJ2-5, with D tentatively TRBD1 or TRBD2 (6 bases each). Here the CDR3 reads CASSEVGRGPHQETQYF. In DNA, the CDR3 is TGCGCCAGCAGTGAGGTGGGCCGGGGGCCGCACCAAGAGACCCAGTACTTC.